What follows describes a single TCR beta chain. The target antigen is unknown. CDR3 length: 15 residues. Per germline, CDR1 SEHNR and CDR2 FQNEAQ (reference sequence). V trimming: 5 bases; J trimming: 3 bases; junction bases outside the gene matches: 7. This specimen belongs to a study of T cell responses to AZD1222 COVID-19 vaccine. At the level of the study: Recipients boosted at about 4 weeks or about 12 weeks are pooled. General study results and limits: The study sampled repertoires only after the peak T cell response. Only five or six individuals given AZD1222 were seropositive at baseline. Following two doses of AZD1222, Spike-specific TCR breadth and depth rose.

The protocol was immunoSEQ multiplex PCR, while the TCRdb copy is restricted to in-frame clones and leaves out a portion. This sample has approximately 90,000 clones, with roughly nine tenths found just once. Sequencing used peripheral blood, obtained on day 0 of AZD1222 vaccination. The clonotype originates from an adult in good health. J is TRBJ2-1 and V is TRBV7-9; 7 nucleotides agree with TRBD2. This CDR3 reads CASSPLPGGYNEQFF. In DNA, the CDR3 is TGTGCCAGCAGCCCCCTACCGGGGGGCTACAATGAGCAGTTCTTC.